This T cell receptor beta chain was obtained from a study of shared clonotypes between healthy human individuals. Assay: immunoSEQ multiplex PCR; the TCRdb copy retains only in-frame clones and omits some. The table shows 100,000 or so clones, with around half occurring only once. Germline-derived CDR1 and CDR2 are MDHEN and SYDVKM. The CDR3 consists of 17 residues. The ends lost 4 bases at V and 2 bases at J; junction bases unmatched: 11. All of the donors resided in Nashville, Tennessee, and each was a Caucasian adult. This clone was found once. The sample taken for sequencing was PBMCs. The TCR comes from a middle-aged woman in good health. Some clones in this sample may be carry-over from other donors' samples. The chain recombines TRBV28 with TRBJ1-2; 9 bases align to TRBD1. CDR3 sequence (DNA): TGTGCCAGCAGTTCTCCCCCTGGGACAGGGAACAACTATGGCTACACCTTC. It specifies CASSSPPGTGNNYGYTF.